This TCR beta chain was identified in a study of vaccination effects on CD4 cells after COVID-19. General study results and limits: The study found that only 1 of 255 vaccine-induced clones from healthy vaccinees cross-reacted with common cold coronaviruses. By a late point after vaccination, infection- and vaccine-induced clones had shrunk markedly through clonal contraction. Small numbers of convalescent patients limited the study. It also lacked early post-infection timepoints.

Germline assignment: CDR1 MNHEY and CDR2 SVGAGI. There are 13 residues in the CDR3. V lost 6 bases and J lost 10; bases outside the gene matches: 11. Under the ViraFEST assay, PBMC were stimulated with viral peptide pools so that antigen-specific CD4+ T cells expanded. Sequencing was performed afterwards. The culture ran for approximately 10 days, and then CD4+ T cells were isolated. No vaccinee had earlier SARS-CoV-2 infection, and nucleocapsid antibodies were negative. At days 3 and 7, half of the medium was exchanged for IL-2 medium. About this clone: The antigen remains undetermined.

Repertoires were generated with immunoSEQ multiplex PCR, while TCRdb's copy carries only in-frame clones and drops some. The sample has roughly 53,000 clones; more than 70% are singletons. Sequences were derived from CD4+ T cells from PBMCs cultured with HCoV-OC43 spike peptides, sampled before COVID-19 vaccination. Subset meaning: HCoV-OC43 spike overlapping peptide pool stimulation. The sequence derives from a human donor who received a COVID-19 vaccine. The chain employs TRBV6-5 and TRBJ2-5; TRBD1 matches at 7 bases. The CDR3 spells CASSAGTDNDQYF. Written as DNA, the CDR3 is TGTGCCAGCAGCGCCGGGACAGACAACGACCAGTACTTC.